The rows below give T cell receptor beta chains drawn from one sample of a study of blood T cell repertoires in COVID-19. Measured with immunoSEQ multiplex PCR; TCRdb has only the in-frame clones, and not every one. The table has 350,000 to 450,000 clones, 87% seen once. Sequencing used peripheral blood. These receptor sequences come from a woman in her sixties or seventies with COVID-19, enrolled during active disease. Each CDR3 is given with its conserved first and last residue.

J: TRBJ2-2; V: TRBV5-4; CDR3: CASSTRFNTGELFF
J: TRBJ2-5; V: TRBV6-1; CDR3: CASSEVRRGGSETQYF
J: TRBJ1-2; V: TRBV2; CDR3: CASSDKEVYGYTF
J: TRBJ2-2; V: TRBV29-1; CDR3: CSVSGTGSGELFF
J: TRBJ2-7; V: TRBV21-1; CDR3: CASPGTGAYEQYF
J: TRBJ1-3; V: TRBV28; CDR3: CASRREVGGNTIYF
J: TRBJ1-2; V: TRBV19; CDR3: CASSISGSNYGYTF
J: TRBJ2-5; V: TRBV7-9; CDR3: CASTSGQETQYF
J: TRBJ2-4; V: TRBV7-6; CDR3: CASSSNRGLAKNIQYF
J: TRBJ2-2; V: TRBV19; CDR3: CASTDPPRRLVNTGELFF
J: TRBJ2-1; V: TRBV4-1; CDR3: CASSQVGVAYNEQFF
J: TRBJ1-1; V: TRBV5-1; CDR3: CASSFEGNTEAFF
J: TRBJ1-2; V: TRBV23-1; CDR3: CASSSNQHQGSDGYTF
J: TRBJ2-6; V: TRBV6-2/TRBV6-3; CDR3: CASSRQGSSGANVLTF
J: TRBJ2-2; V: TRBV9; CDR3: CASSATGTNTGELFF
J: TRBJ2-3; V: TRBV10-3; CDR3: CATRGLAGNTDTQYF
J: TRBJ2-3; V: TRBV3-1/TRBV3-2; CDR3: CASSQVLGAGDTDTQYF
J: TRBJ2-3; V: TRBV19; CDR3: CASGEGSVSTDTQYF
J: TRBJ2-1; V: TRBV24-1; CDR3: CATSDFKGAYNEQFF
J: TRBJ1-2; V: TRBV4-2; CDR3: CASSQDGRAPGYTF
J: TRBJ1-4; V: TRBV5-1; CDR3: CASSFGSGGNEKLFF
J: TRBJ1-3; V: TRBV18; CDR3: CASSTQGSGNTIYF
J: TRBJ1-3; V: TRBV6-5; CDR3: CASRGSGNTIYF
J: TRBJ2-2; V: TRBV9; CDR3: CASSGTGDLAVNTGELFF
J: TRBJ2-1; V: TRBV18; CDR3: CASSRARGSEQFF
J: TRBJ2-7; V: TRBV5-4; CDR3: CASSSTPAYEQYF
J: TRBJ2-5; V: TRBV4-1; CDR3: CASSQAPGQGDLQETQYF
J: TRBJ1-2; V: TRBV9; CDR3: CASSVSRTGGNYGYTF
J: TRBJ2-7; V: TRBV11-2; CDR3: CASSLAPPGDRGPYEQYF
J: TRBJ2-7; V: TRBV2; CDR3: CASSAREGSYEQYF
J: TRBJ1-5; V: TRBV6-1; CDR3: CASSGTSGHPKLNQPQHF
J: TRBJ1-1; V: TRBV27; CDR3: CASSSGVGEAFF
J: TRBJ1-2; V: TRBV3-1/TRBV3-2; CDR3: CASSQDTGMGYGYTF
J: TRBJ2-1; V: TRBV7-3; CDR3: CASSLTASSYNEQFF
J: TRBJ1-6; V: TRBV19; CDR3: CASSRGQGYSPLHF
J: TRBJ2-7; V: TRBV2; CDR3: CASSESRTGAHEQYF
J: TRBJ2-1; V: TRBV9; CDR3: CASGMRFNEQFF
J: TRBJ1-5; V: TRBV15; CDR3: CATSGGQVSNQPQHF
J: TRBJ2-7; V: TRBV18; CDR3: CASSPGTATYEQYF
J: TRBJ1-2; V: TRBV9; CDR3: CASSVATRGGYTF
J: TRBJ1-1; V: TRBV7-2; CDR3: CASSLQGWGAEAFF
J: TRBJ2-1; V: TRBV3-1/TRBV3-2; CDR3: CASSREGSGGHNEQFF
J: TRBJ1-3; V: TRBV3-1/TRBV3-2; CDR3: CASSLDSTRSGNTIYF
J: TRBJ2-1; V: TRBV7-8; CDR3: CASSMDRSLDNEQFF
J: TRBJ1-1; V: TRBV28; CDR3: CASSLSGEEAFF
J: TRBJ2-7; V: TRBV7-9; CDR3: CASVPGQGYEQYF
J: TRBJ2-5; V: TRBV2; CDR3: CASSVGGETQYF
J: TRBJ1-2; V: TRBV7-9; CDR3: CASSLALGPQAHGYTF
J: TRBJ2-5; V: TRBV7-2; CDR3: CASSLDGGPEETQYF
J: TRBJ1-6; V: TRBV19; CDR3: CASSIGRLGRRNSPLHF
J: TRBJ2-5; V: TRBV7-3; CDR3: CASSLTSVIQETQYF
J: TRBJ2-1; V: TRBV4-2; CDR3: CASSQEPGGRGDYNEQFF
J: TRBJ2-5; V: TRBV10-3; CDR3: CAISESGSWETQYF
J: TRBJ1-2; V: TRBV3-1/TRBV3-2; CDR3: CASSQGGQGAFGYTF
J: TRBJ2-7; V: TRBV4-2; CDR3: CASSQEDAGLKDEQYF
J: TRBJ1-2; V: TRBV6-1; CDR3: CASSERDRGLGYTF
J: TRBJ2-6; V: TRBV9; CDR3: CASSVLQGTGANVLTF